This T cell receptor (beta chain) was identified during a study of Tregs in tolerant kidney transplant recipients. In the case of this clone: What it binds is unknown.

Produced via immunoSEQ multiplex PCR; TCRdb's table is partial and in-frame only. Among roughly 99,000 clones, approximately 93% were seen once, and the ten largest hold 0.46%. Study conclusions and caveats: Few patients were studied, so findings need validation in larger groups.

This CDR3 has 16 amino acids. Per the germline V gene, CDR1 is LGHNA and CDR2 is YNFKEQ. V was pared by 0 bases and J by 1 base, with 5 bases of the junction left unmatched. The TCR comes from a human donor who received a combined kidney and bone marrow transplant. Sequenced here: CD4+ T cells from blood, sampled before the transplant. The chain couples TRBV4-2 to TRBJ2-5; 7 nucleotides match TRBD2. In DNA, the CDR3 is TGTGCCAGCAGCCAAGAAGCGGGGCGAGGCCAAGAGACCCAGTACTTC. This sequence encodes CASSQEAGRGQETQYF.